Below are 25 T cell receptor beta chains sequenced from a single sample in a study of blood T cells in healthy people across ages. Primed by a sample-barcoded 5' primer and a J-beta primer mix, a second PCR proceeded for roughly 7 to 11 cycles. TCRdb analysed the 5' RACE reads with MiXCR anew, one entry per CDR3 protein. The table lists 1.5 million or so distinct CDR3 sequences, approximately 43% of them singletons. Sequenced: blood. The source of these receptors is a woman between 18 and 29 years old in good health.

This sequence joins TRBV5-1 and TRBJ1-4; 7 bases match TRBD1. CDR1 and CDR2 from the germline V gene are SGHRS and YFSETQ. This CDR3 has 16 amino acids. The V segment lost 4 bases and the J segment 7 bases; nucleotides outside the gene matches: 13. DNA of the CDR3: TGCGCCAGCAGCAGAGGGAAGGGGGCAGCGGTTGAAAAACTGTTTTTT. Translating gives CASSRGKGAAVEKLFF.

This chain connects TRBV6-2 or TRBV6-3 to TRBJ2-7; D is perhaps TRBD1 (5 bases). Deletions cut 0 bases from V and 7 bases from J, with 13 bases between. CDR3 length: 14 amino acids. From germline, CDR1 is MNHEY and CDR2 SVGEGT. The CDR3 DNA follows: TGTGCCAGCAGTTACTCTGGCAGAAGGGGAGAGCAGTACTTC. It yields the protein CASSYSGRRGEQYF.

Written as DNA, the CDR3 is TGCAGCGTTGAATGGGCCAATTCCTACGAGCAGTACTTC. It encodes CSVEWANSYEQYF. V usage is TRBV29-1 and J usage is TRBJ2-7; D is unresolved. Looked up from germline, CDR1 is SQVTM and CDR2 is ANQGSEA. The CDR3 has 13 residues. V dropped 2 bases and J dropped 1 base, with 9 bases sitting between them.

This clonotype turned up a few times. The chain links TRBV12-3 or TRBV12-4 to TRBJ1-2, with a possible D match to TRBD1 (5 bases). Deletions cut 6 bases from V and 8 bases from J, with 19 bases between. The CDR3 sequence is 14 residues long. CDR3 in amino acids: CASSATGSPHGYTF. In DNA form, the CDR3 reads TGTGCCAGCAGCGCCACAGGAAGCCCCCACGGCTACACCTTC.

The rearrangement uses TRBV4-3 and TRBJ1-4; no definite D call. V lost 0 bases, J lost 4 bases, and 27 bases lay in between. The length of the CDR3 is 21 residues. CDR1 is LGHNA, CDR2 YSLEER, per germline. The CDR3 DNA is TGCGCCAGCAGCCAAGAGGTGGGCTTGACTGCCCTCTCAACCATTAATGAAAAACTGTTTTTT. This gives the protein CASSQEVGLTALSTINEKLFF.

The chain uses TRBV4-3 and TRBJ1-4; D unclear. Trimming cost V 2 bases and J 8 bases, with 15 bases left between them. Germline assignment: CDR1 LGHNA and CDR2 YSLEER. There are 15 residues in the CDR3. The CDR3 region is CASSQSYQFGEKLFF. In DNA, the CDR3 is TGCGCCAGCAGCCAATCATATCAGTTCGGGGAAAAACTGTTTTTT.

This chain's CDR3 is CAVQGAQDYGYTF. CDR3 DNA sequence: TGTGCCGTACAGGGGGCGCAGGACTATGGCTACACCTTC. The chain combines TRBV10-3 with TRBJ1-2, with 9 positions matching TRBD1. CDR3 length: 13 residues. CDR1 ENHRY and CDR2 SYGVKD come from the germline V gene. V lost 11 bases, J lost 3 bases, and 7 bases stayed unmatched.

The chain is built from TRBV10-3 and TRBJ1-1; weak D call: TRBD1 (6 bases). Trimming shortened V by 2 bases and J by 0 bases, and 16 bases separated the two germline ends. Looked up from germline, CDR1 is ENHRY and CDR2 is SYGVKD. The CDR3 runs 17 residues. CDR3 sequence reads: CAISEIGGRKMNTEAFF. The CDR3 coding sequence is TGTGCCATCAGTGAGATTGGGGGCCGGAAAATGAACACTGAAGCTTTCTTT.

Regarding this clonotype: An end of the junction does not agree with germline; a read error may underlie this. The chain couples TRBV24-1 to TRBJ2-6, with D hard to call. This CDR3 is built from 14 residues. Germline CDR1 is KGHDR and CDR2 is SFDVKD. CDR3: CATSDGSEANVLTF. CDR3 bases: TGTGCCACCAGTGACGGCTCTGAGGCCAACGTCCTGACTTTC.

V is TRBV2 and J is TRBJ2-4; D is uncertain. CDR3 length equals 14 residues. The V gene lost 7 bases and the J gene lost 0 bases, with 10 bases spanning the gap. Germline CDR1 and CDR2: SNHLY and FYNNEI. The CDR3 coding sequence is TGTGCCAGCACTTCCGACTTAGCCAAAAACATTCAGTACTTC. Translation gives CASTSDLAKNIQYF.

This clonotype appeared a few times. The chain recombines TRBV6-5 with TRBJ1-5; maybe TRBD1 (6 bases). The CDR3 runs to 15 residues. V was clipped by 6 bases and J by 1 base, with 13 bases between them. The germline V gene encodes CDR1 MNHEY and CDR2 SVGAGI. CDR3 region: CASRSDRGSNQPQHF. The CDR3 bases are TGTGCCAGCAGGTCGGACAGAGGCAGCAATCAGCCCCAGCATTTT.

The chain combines TRBV20-1 with TRBJ2-5; no clear D. Germline-derived CDR1 and CDR2 are DFQATT and SNEGSKA (reference sequence). The CDR3 sequence is 13 residues long. Trimming cost V 5 bases and J 0 bases, with 10 bases left between them. CDR3 region: CSAYFGNQETQYF. CDR3 DNA: TGCAGTGCTTACTTCGGCAACCAAGAGACCCAGTACTTC.

The table lists this clonotype with a few counts. This chain joins TRBV9 and TRBJ1-1; no firm D call. Germline V CDR1 and CDR2: SGDLS, YYNGEE. CDR3 length: 13 amino acids. V was trimmed by 0 bases and J by 4 bases, leaving 7 bases between them. This chain's CDR3 is CASSVELATEAFF. DNA for the CDR3: TGTGCCAGCAGCGTAGAATTAGCCACTGAAGCTTTCTTT. The whole variable domain, remainder taken from reference TRBV9 and TRBJ1-1, is DSGVTQTPKHLITATGQRVTLRCSPRSGDLSVYWYQQSLDQGLQFLIQYYNGEERAKGNILERFSAQQFPDLHSELNLSSLELGDSALYFCASSVELATEAFFGQGTRLTVV.

At least ten counts were recorded for this clonotype. The rearrangement links TRBV6-2 or TRBV6-3 to TRBJ2-7; weak D call: TRBD1 (5 bases). This CDR3 has 14 residues. The ends were cut back, 2 bases at V and 1 base at J, with 9 bases in the middle. Germline-derived CDR1 and CDR2 are MNHEY and SVGEGT. This CDR3 is CASSYPGHSYEQYF. CDR3 DNA: TGTGCCAGCAGTTACCCCGGACATTCCTACGAGCAGTACTTC.

The genes are TRBV6-5 and TRBJ2-5; D is unclear. V lost 0 bases and J 2 bases, leaving 10 bases between the germline ends. Germline V CDR1 and CDR2: MNHEY, SVGAGI. There are 15 residues in the CDR3. The CDR3 bases are TGTGCCAGCAGTTACTCACGCCGAGGTCAAGAGACCCAGTACTTC. As protein: CASSYSRRGQETQYF.

The chain combines TRBV7-2 with TRBJ2-1; either TRBD1 or TRBD2 may fit D (5 bases each). Germline CDR1 is SGHTA and CDR2 is FQGNSA. CDR3 length equals 15 residues. Trimming removed 0 bases at V and 3 bases at J, with 9 bases between. CDR3 DNA sequence: TGTGCCAGCAGCTTAGCGGGACCCAACTACAATGAGCAGTTCTTC. Translating gives CASSLAGPNYNEQFF.

The chain recombines TRBV25-1 with TRBJ2-7; 9 bases align to TRBD1. V was pared by 9 bases and J by 7 bases, with 10 bases of the junction left unmatched. This CDR3 spans 13 amino acids. Per the germline V gene, CDR1 is MGHDK and CDR2 is SYGVNS. The CDR3 DNA reads TGTGCCAGTTCACTACAGGGGGCTTGGGAGCAGTACTTC. Translation: CASSLQGAWEQYF.

This clonotype was seen a few times. Written as DNA, the CDR3 is TGTGCCAGCAGTTTACGAACTACCACCGGGACAGGTAGTTACGAGCAGTACTTC. Residues: CASSLRTTTGTGSYEQYF. The chain recombines TRBV12-3 or TRBV12-4 with TRBJ2-4, with 8 bases matching TRBD1. The DNA matches TRBJ2-7 better at its end, which makes the J call doubtful. The CDR3 totals 18 residues.

This clonotype has more than one count but fewer than ten. The CDR3 nucleotides are TGCGCCAGCAGCCAGGGGAAGCGGGTACAGGGTAAGAACGAGCAGTACTTC. It codes for CASSQGKRVQGKNEQYF. This sequence joins TRBV4-3 and TRBJ2-7; either TRBD1 or TRBD2 may supply D (6 bases each). V was shortened by 3 bases and J by 5 bases, with 23 bases between the two germline ends. The CDR3 is 17 residues long. Germline V gene sequence: CDR1 LGHNA, CDR2 YSLEER.

The V and J genes are TRBV7-2 and TRBJ2-3; 7 nucleotides agree with TRBD2. CDR1 and CDR2 from the germline V gene are SGHTA and FQGNSA. Trimming cost V 5 bases and J 3 bases; bases outside gene matches: 14. This CDR3 region has 17 residues. The CDR3 spells CASSTRGVRGVTDTQYF. CDR3 DNA sequence: TGTGCCAGCAGCACACGGGGGGTGCGGGGAGTTACAGATACGCAGTATTTT.

V and J are TRBV5-6 and TRBJ1-2; 7 bases match TRBD1. Germline V gene data show CDR1 as SGHDT and CDR2 as YYEEEE. The J segment lost 8 bases and the V segment lost 4 bases, leaving 14 bases of the junction unmatched. The CDR3 is made up of 15 amino acids. The CDR3 DNA sequence: TGTGCCAGCAGCGCCCCACAGGGGCCCTCCCAGGGCTACACCTTC. This codes for CASSAPQGPSQGYTF.

This clonotype was picked up a small number of times. This chain joins TRBV10-3 and TRBJ1-5; no clear D gene. Per the germline V gene, CDR1 is ENHRY and CDR2 is SYGVKD. V gave up 2 bases and J gave up 7 bases, with 21 bases separating them. This CDR3 region has 17 residues. The CDR3 protein is CAISEPTAFHRRQPQHF. CDR3 nucleotide sequence: TGTGCCATCAGTGAGCCCACAGCTTTCCACCGCAGGCAGCCCCAGCATTTT.

This chain connects TRBV21-1 to TRBJ1-6. TRBV21-1 is labeled a pseudogene. CDR3 size: 15 residues. The CDR3 region has the DNA TGTGCCAGCAGCAAAGTTAGGAGGGGAGGTTCACCCCTCCACTTT. Its translation is CASSKVRRGGSPLHF.

V gene TRBV20-1 combines with J gene TRBJ2-3; 11 bases are a match to TRBD2. CDR3 size: 16 residues. The germline V gene has CDR1 DFQATT and CDR2 SNEGSKA (reference sequence). Unmatched junction bases numbered 5, after V lost 0 bases and J lost 3 bases. The CDR3 bases are TGCAGTGCTAGAGATCGCCGACTAGCGGGGACAGATACGCAGTATTTT. It encodes CSARDRRLAGTDTQYF.

This clonotype has only a few counts. The chain couples TRBV12-3 or TRBV12-4 to TRBJ2-7; D is perhaps TRBD1 (5 bases). V was cut by 9 bases and J by 6 bases, with 18 bases left in between. The CDR3 is 13 amino acids. The DNA for the CDR3 is TGTGCCAGTGGGGAAGGTGGAAGGGGCGAGCAGTACTTC. It encodes CASGEGGRGEQYF.